The 14 T cell receptor beta chains below all came from one sample that was sequenced in a study of shared clonotypes between healthy human individuals. Generated by immunoSEQ multiplex PCR, the TCRdb table keeps only in-frame clones and is missing some. The sample shows approximately 2.5 million clones, 93% of them seen only once. The sequenced material came from naive CD4+ T cells from PBMCs. As to subset: CD45RA+ positively selected. The receptors stem from a man aged 18-30 years in good health. Some clones in this sample may be carry-over from other donors' samples.

The chain is built from TRBV5-6 and TRBJ2-5; 8 bases map to TRBD1. The CDR3 is 13 amino acids. The V gene's germline CDR1 is SGHDT and CDR2 YYEEEE. The trim removed 4 bases at V and 9 bases at J, leaving 8 bases unmatched. The CDR3 DNA sequence: TGTGCCAGCAGCAGAACAGGGGGTAGGGCCCAGTACTTC. It encodes CASSRTGGRAQYF.

In DNA, the CDR3 is TGTGCCAGCAGTTTTACTTATCAGCCCCAGCATTTT. This encodes CASSFTYQPQHF. V usage is TRBV28 and J usage is TRBJ1-5; no definite D call. The CDR3 runs to 12 residues. V dropped 3 bases and J dropped 5 bases, with 5 bases sitting between them. CDR1 and CDR2 (germline): MDHEN, SYDVKM.

The chain couples TRBV7-2 to TRBJ2-5, with a possible D match to TRBD1 (6 bases). This CDR3 region has 14 residues. Germline CDR1 and CDR2: SGHTA and FQGNSA. The V and J ends lost 2 bases and 5 bases respectively, with 12 bases between them. CDR3 in amino acids: CASSLMGADETQYF. The CDR3 coding sequence is TGTGCCAGCAGCTTAATGGGGGCGGATGAGACCCAGTACTTC.

The rearrangement links TRBV19 to TRBJ1-2, with 8 bases matching TRBD1. The CDR3 covers 15 residues. With V trimmed by 5 bases and J by 4 bases, 9 bases remained unmatched. Germline V lookup: CDR1 LNHDA, CDR2 SQIVND (reference sequence). CDR3 loop: CASSGDRGTVYGYTF. CDR3 coding DNA: TGTGCCAGTAGTGGAGACAGGGGAACGGTCTATGGCTACACCTTC.

The CDR3 DNA reads as TGTGCCAGCAGTGAAACCGGGACAGGGGTCGGCTACACCTTC. Translated, it gives CASSETGTGVGYTF. J is TRBJ1-2 and V is TRBV2; 10 bases map to TRBD1. The V segment lost 2 bases and the J segment 8 bases; nucleotides outside the gene matches: 5. This CDR3 has 14 residues. CDR1 is SNHLY and CDR2 is FYNNEI in the germline V gene.

The rearrangement uses TRBV9 and TRBJ1-2; 8 nucleotides align to TRBD1. From germline, CDR1 is SGDLS and CDR2 YYNGEE. CDR3 length: 14 amino acids. The V and J ends lost 2 bases and 7 bases, in that order; junction bases with no gene match: 7. CDR3 region: CASSVRGHSSGYTF. The CDR3 nucleotides are TGTGCCAGCAGCGTCAGGGGGCACAGTTCTGGCTACACCTTC.

This chain connects TRBV10-3 to TRBJ2-1, with 7 bases identical to TRBD1. Germline CDR1 ENHRY, CDR2 SYGVKD. The CDR3 spans 17 residues. Trimming at V came to 6 bases and at J to 6 bases, leaving 17 bases not matched to a gene. In nucleotides, the CDR3 is TGTGCCATCAGGGCTGCCGGGACAGCCTCTAGGGGCAATGAGCAGTTCTTC. Translated: CAIRAAGTASRGNEQFF.

This clone was observed a handful of times. The chain is built from TRBV19 and TRBJ1-1, with D hard to call. CDR3 size: 11 residues. Trimming removed 7 bases from V and 1 base from J, with 4 bases in between. The germline V gene encodes CDR1 LNHDA and CDR2 SQIVND (reference sequence). The CDR3 nucleotides are TGTGCCAGTACGGCGAACACTGAAGCTTTCTTT. Translated: CASTANTEAFF. The complete variable domain, with remaining parts taken from reference TRBV19 and TRBJ1-1, reads DGGITQSPKYLFRKEGQNVTLSCEQNLNHDAMYWYRQDPGQGLRLIYYSQIVNDFQKGDIAEGYSVSREKKESFPLTVTSAQKNPTAFYLCASTANTEAFFGQGTRLTVV.

The chain uses TRBV5-4 and TRBJ2-1; 9 bases agree with TRBD2. The germline gives CDR1 SGHNT, CDR2 YYREEE (reference sequence). This CDR3 spans 19 amino acids. V was clipped by 4 bases and J by 7 bases; unmatched bases: 21. CDR3 region: CASSLGGLAGSFGGNEQFF. The CDR3 DNA sequence: TGTGCCAGCAGCCTTGGAGGGCTAGCGGGAAGTTTCGGCGGGAATGAGCAGTTCTTC.

The chain is built from TRBV4-3 and TRBJ2-7; tentative D call: TRBD1 (6 bases). The V gene's germline CDR1 is LGHNA and CDR2 YSLEER. This CDR3 contains 13 residues. Trimming left V 4 bases short and J 6 bases short, with 13 bases between. CDR3 DNA: TGCGCCAGCAGCCGCCTACTAGGGGGCGAGCAGTACTTC. Translated: CASSRLLGGEQYF.

As concerns this clone: The same CDR3 also results from other DNA sequences found in this sample. The CDR3 coding sequence is TGTGCCAGCAGCCCGACAGGCTATGGCTACACCTTC. Translating gives CASSPTGYGYTF. The J gene is TRBJ1-2, the V gene TRBV6-1; perhaps TRBD1 as D (6 bases). V shed 6 bases and J shed 4 bases, with 9 bases lying between them. This CDR3 has 12 amino acids. CDR1 MNHNS and CDR2 SASEGT come from the germline V gene.

In the case of this clone: The same CDR3 also results from other DNA sequences found in this sample. CDR3 DNA sequence: TGTGCCAGTAGTATTAGGAGACAAGAGACCCAGTACTTC. Residues: CASSIRRQETQYF. The chain couples TRBV19 to TRBJ2-5; D is undetermined. The CDR3 loop spans 13 amino acids. The V end was cut by 3 bases, the J end by 2 bases, with 7 bases between. CDR1 is LNHDA, CDR2 SQIVND, per germline (reference sequence).

This clone was seen a single time. The rearrangement uses TRBV9 and TRBJ1-1; unclear D gene. V was clipped by 0 bases and J by 0 bases, with 9 bases between them. Germline CDR1 and CDR2: SGDLS and YYNGEE. The CDR3 is 15 residues long. The CDR3 here is CASSVEGFLNTEAFF. Written as DNA, the CDR3 is TGTGCCAGCAGCGTAGAGGGTTTTTTGAACACTGAAGCTTTCTTT.

This clone was detected only a few times. In nucleotides, the CDR3 is TGTGCCAGCAGCCCGACAGGGGATTTAGATCAGCCCCAGCATTTT. It is translated as CASSPTGDLDQPQHF. V and J are TRBV28 and TRBJ1-5; 8 bases line up with TRBD1. CDR1 MDHEN and CDR2 SYDVKM come from the germline V gene. The CDR3 is 15 residues long. J lost 5 bases, V lost 6 bases, and 9 bases had no gene match.